Given below is one T cell receptor (beta chain) in context. Only in-frame clones appear in the TCRdb table, and some are missing; sequencing was by immunoSEQ multiplex PCR. The sample carries under 85,000 clones, around 94% recorded once. This entry is derived from a study of T cell changes during pregnancy in multiple sclerosis. V lost 3 bases, J lost 0 bases, and 21 bases lay in between. The CDR3 is 18 residues long. Per the germline V gene, CDR1 is PRHDT and CDR2 is FYEKMQ (reference sequence). The rearrangement links TRBV13 to TRBJ2-7; possibly TRBD2 for D (6 bases). The clonotype originates from a female donor with multiple sclerosis, enrolled in a pregnancy study. The sequences come from peripheral blood, collected in the third trimester of pregnancy. The CDR3 DNA sequence: TGTGCCAGCAGCTTCTCCGGGGGACCGGGACGCTTCTCCTACGAGCAGTACTTC. Translated: CASSFSGGPGRFSYEQYF.